The source of this T cell receptor (beta chain) is a study of blood T cell repertoires in COVID-19. CDR1 and CDR2 from the germline V gene are LNHDA and SQIVND (reference sequence). This CDR3 is 16 amino acids long. V was clipped by 6 bases and J by 9 bases; unmatched bases: 15. Clones were read by immunoSEQ multiplex PCR, and TCRdb kept only the in-frame ones, dropping some. The repertoire holds roughly 190,000 clones, with about four fifths as singletons. Sequenced sample: peripheral blood. This TCR was recovered from a man in his 60s with acute or convalescent COVID-19. The chain is built from TRBV19 and TRBJ2-1; 9 nucleotides agree with TRBD2. The CDR3 DNA reads TGTGCCAGTAGCGACCCAAGCGCGGGAGGGCCCAGTGAGCAGTTCTTC. Translated: CASSDPSAGGPSEQFF.